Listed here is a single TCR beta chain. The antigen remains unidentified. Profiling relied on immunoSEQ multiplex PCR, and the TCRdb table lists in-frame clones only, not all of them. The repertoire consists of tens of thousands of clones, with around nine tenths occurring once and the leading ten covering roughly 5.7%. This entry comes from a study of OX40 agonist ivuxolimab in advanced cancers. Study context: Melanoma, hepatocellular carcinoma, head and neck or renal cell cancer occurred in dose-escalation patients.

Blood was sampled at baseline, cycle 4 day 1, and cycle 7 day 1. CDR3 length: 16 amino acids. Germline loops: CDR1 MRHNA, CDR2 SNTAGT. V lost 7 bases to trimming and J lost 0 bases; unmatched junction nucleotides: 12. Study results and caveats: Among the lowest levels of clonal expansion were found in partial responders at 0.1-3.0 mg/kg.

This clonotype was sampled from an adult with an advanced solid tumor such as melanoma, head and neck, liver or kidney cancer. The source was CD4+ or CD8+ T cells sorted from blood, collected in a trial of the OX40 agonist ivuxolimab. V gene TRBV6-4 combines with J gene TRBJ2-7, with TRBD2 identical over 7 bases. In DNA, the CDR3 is TGTGCCAGCATCCCACGGGGTAGCGGGCACTCCTACGAGCAGTACGTC. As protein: CASIPRGSGHSYEQYV.